Below, 27 T cell receptor beta chains from the same sample are listed, as sequenced in a study of blood T cell repertoires in COVID-19. Clones were read by immunoSEQ multiplex PCR, and TCRdb kept only the in-frame ones, dropping some. Here the sample spans roughly 200,000 clones, around 90% being singletons. The sample taken for sequencing was PBMCs or T cells enriched from blood (not recorded which). These receptors all come from a woman aged 25-40 years who had recovered from COVID-19.

The rearrangement links TRBV11-2 to TRBJ1-5, with 7 bases fitting TRBD1. V dropped 1 base and J dropped 6; count of bases not matched to a gene: 6. The CDR3 runs 15 residues. Germline V gives CDR1 SGHAT, CDR2 FQNNGV. The CDR3 nucleotides read TGTGCCAGCAGCTTAGGGGGCACAGGGGCTCAGCCCCAGCATTTT. Protein: CASSLGGTGAQPQHF.

In DNA form, the CDR3 reads TGTGCCAGCAGCTTAGCTAATACCAGAACCCCCTACGAGCAGTACTTC. This translates into CASSLANTRTPYEQYF. V and J are TRBV7-9 and TRBJ2-7; D is uncertain. The CDR3 is 16 amino acids. V lost 0 bases, J lost 2 bases, and 14 bases lay in between. Germline assignment: CDR1 SEHNR and CDR2 FQNEAQ (reference sequence). Full variable domain (remainder filled in from reference TRBV7-9 and TRBJ2-7): DTGVSQNPRHKITKRGQNVTFRCDPISEHNRLYWYRQTLGQGPEFLTYFQNEAQLEKSRLLSDRFSAERPKGSFSTLEIQRTEQGDSAMYLCASSLANTRTPYEQYFGPGTRLTVT.

The chain recombines TRBV12-3 or TRBV12-4 with TRBJ2-7; the D is unclear. The CDR3 extends over 11 amino acids. V was cut by 6 bases and J by 7 bases, with 10 bases left in between. The CDR3 DNA reads TGTGCCAGCAGCTCCCCAGGAGAGCAGTACTTC. It yields the protein CASSSPGEQYF.

This chain links TRBV11-3 with TRBJ2-5; 10 positions agree with TRBD1. Trimming removed 6 bases from V and 4 bases from J; junction bases left unmatched: 8. The CDR3 consists of 15 residues. CDR1 and CDR2 (germline): SGHNT, YENEEA. The CDR3: CASRTGTGVRETQYF. The CDR3 DNA follows: TGTGCCAGCAGAACCGGGACAGGGGTGCGAGAGACCCAGTACTTC. The full variable domain, in which reference TRBV11-3 and TRBJ2-5 provide the parts outside the CDR3, is EAGVVQSPRYKIIEKKQPVAFWCNPISGHNTLYWYLQNLGQGPELLIRYENEEAVDDSQLPKDRFSAERLKGVDSTLKIQPAELGDSAVYLCASRTGTGVRETQYFGPGTRLLVL.

As DNA, the CDR3 is TGTGCCAGCAGACCAAAAAGACAGGGATACTACGAGCAGTACTTC. Translating gives CASRPKRQGYYEQYF. V usage is TRBV6-5 and J usage is TRBJ2-7; 7 bases line up with TRBD1. CDR1 is MNHEY and CDR2 is SVGAGI in the germline V gene. This CDR3 comprises 15 residues. The J segment lost 3 bases and the V segment lost 6 bases, leaving 11 bases of the junction unmatched.

The chain joins TRBV6-4 to TRBJ2-1; 10 bases are a match to TRBD2. V was pared by 3 bases and J by 4 bases, with 9 bases of the junction left unmatched. Germline-derived CDR1 and CDR2 are MRHNA and SNTAGT. CDR3 size: 17 residues. CDR3 DNA sequence: TGTGCCAGCAGTGAAGGCGGACTAGCGGCCCCGTACAATGAGCAGTTCTTC. Translating it yields CASSEGGLAAPYNEQFF.

The chain couples TRBV28 to TRBJ2-7, with unresolved D. V lost 5 bases and J lost 3, with 14 bases in between. Germline V gives CDR1 MDHEN, CDR2 SYDVKM. CDR3 length equals 14 residues. CDR3 in DNA: TGTGCCAGCAGTCCTGGCGGAGCCAACTACGAGCAGTACTTC. It specifies CASSPGGANYEQYF.

V is TRBV7-2 and J is TRBJ2-3; D is uncertain. The CDR3 sequence is 11 residues long. Trimming pared 2 bases from V and 5 bases from J, leaving 2 bases between. Germline V gene sequence: CDR1 SGHTA, CDR2 FQGNSA. CDR3: CASSLRDTQYF. The CDR3, as DNA: TGTGCCAGCAGCTTACGAGATACGCAGTATTTT.

V gene TRBV5-1 combines with J gene TRBJ1-1; no clear D gene. The CDR3 is 16 amino acids. Per the germline V gene, CDR1 is SGHRS and CDR2 is YFSETQ. The ends were cut back, 4 bases at V and 0 bases at J, with 16 bases in the middle. CDR3 amino acids: CASSLAPSPVNTEAFF. DNA for the CDR3: TGCGCCAGCAGCCTTGCCCCGAGTCCTGTGAACACTGAAGCTTTCTTT.

The chain uses TRBV12-3 or TRBV12-4 and TRBJ1-2; a possible D gene is TRBD1 (6 bases). The CDR3 covers 13 residues. Trimming stripped 6 bases from V and 6 bases from J, with 14 bases between. CDR3 coding DNA: TGTGCCAGCAGGTCAGGGGTACTGGATGGCTACACCTTC. Its protein product is CASRSGVLDGYTF.

The chain combines TRBV9 with TRBJ1-2; TRBD1 matches at 7 bases. The CDR3 length is 16 residues. The germline gives CDR1 SGDLS, CDR2 YYNGEE. The V and J ends lost 0 bases and 0 bases, in that order; junction bases with no gene match: 5. For the CDR3, the DNA is TGTGCCAGCAGCGTAGACCAGGGGGAAGCTAACTATGGCTACACCTTC. It yields the protein CASSVDQGEANYGYTF.

V is TRBV11-3 and J is TRBJ2-3, with D maybe TRBD1 (5 bases). The CDR3 runs to 16 residues. V was cut by 3 bases and J by 0 bases, with 13 bases left in between. CDR1 is SGHNT and CDR2 is YENEEA in the germline V gene. The CDR3, as DNA: TGTGCCAGCAGCTTTCAGGGCGGCCCTAGCACAGATACGCAGTATTTT. Its translation is CASSFQGGPSTDTQYF.

V is TRBV11-2 and J is TRBJ1-6; 10 nucleotides line up with TRBD1. The ends lost 4 bases at V and 10 bases at J; junction bases unmatched: 7. This CDR3 contains 15 residues. The germline CDR1 and CDR2 sequences are SGHAT and FQNNGV. In DNA, the CDR3 is TGTGCCAGCAGCTCACTTAGGGACAGGGGATCACCCCTCCACTTT. Residues: CASSSLRDRGSPLHF.

The rearrangement links TRBV30 to TRBJ1-5; D may be TRBD1 (6 bases). V was clipped by 1 base and J by 3 bases, with 13 bases between them. Germline CDR1 reads GTSNPN; CDR2 reads SVGIG (reference sequence). The CDR3 has 15 amino acids. CDR3 in DNA: TGTGCCTGGAGTGCAAGGCAGGGGTACAATCAGCCCCAGCATTTT. The encoded protein is CAWSARQGYNQPQHF.

The chain couples TRBV27 to TRBJ2-3; D is perhaps TRBD2 (6 bases). The germline V and J ends were trimmed by 4 bases and 5 bases, with 22 bases remaining between them. Germline lookup yields CDR1 MNHEY and CDR2 SMNVEV (reference sequence). This CDR3 contains 17 residues. The CDR3 region is CASSSEGRRAGGDTQYF. The CDR3, as DNA: TGTGCCAGCAGTTCCGAAGGCCGGAGGGCCGGGGGAGATACGCAGTATTTT.

V and J are TRBV7-2 and TRBJ2-7; 11 bases line up with TRBD2. Germline V gene sequence: CDR1 SGHTA, CDR2 FQGNSA. This CDR3 spans 15 amino acids. V gave up 2 bases and J gave up 6 bases; unmatched junction bases: 6. The CDR3 loop reads CASSLTRGLAAEQYF. For the CDR3, the DNA is TGTGCCAGCAGCTTAACGCGGGGACTAGCGGCCGAGCAGTACTTC.

The chain recombines TRBV15 with TRBJ1-5, with 7 bases matching TRBD1. In germline, CDR1 is LNHNV, CDR2 YYDKDF (reference sequence). The J segment lost 7 bases and the V segment lost 1 base, leaving 13 bases of the junction unmatched. The CDR3 totals 17 residues. This chain's CDR3 is CATSRVLVQGIGQPQHF. The CDR3 DNA follows: TGTGCCACCAGCAGAGTCTTGGTACAGGGGATAGGCCAGCCCCAGCATTTT.

V gene TRBV24-1 combines with J gene TRBJ2-1; 9 nucleotides match TRBD2. V lost 3 bases and J lost 2; bases outside the gene matches: 10. The CDR3 totals 18 residues. The V gene's germline CDR1 is KGHDR and CDR2 SFDVKD. This CDR3 is CATSDGGAGGPPYNEQFF. As DNA, the CDR3 is TGTGCCACCAGTGATGGAGGCGCGGGAGGGCCCCCCTACAATGAGCAGTTCTTC.

The chain is built from TRBV6-2 or TRBV6-3 and TRBJ1-5; 8 bases line up with TRBD1. V gave up 4 bases and J gave up 2 bases; unmatched junction bases: 4. Germline V lookup: CDR1 MNHEY, CDR2 SVGEGT. The CDR3 consists of 15 residues. The CDR3 DNA reads TGTGCCAGCAGTTCGACAGGGGCGGGCAATCAGCCCCAGCATTTT. This sequence encodes CASSSTGAGNQPQHF.

In this sample, this clone turned up once. This sequence joins TRBV5-1 and TRBJ2-2; no definite D call. The CDR3 contains 17 residues. With 2 bases removed from V and 3 bases from J, the gap between germline ends came to 17 bases. The germline gives CDR1 SGHRS, CDR2 YFSETQ. CDR3: CASSFKVYELYTGELFF. The CDR3 DNA reads as TGCGCCAGCAGCTTTAAAGTTTATGAGCTATACACCGGGGAGCTGTTTTTT.

The chain recombines TRBV11-2 with TRBJ1-5; D perhaps matches TRBD1 (5 bases). Germline values: CDR1 SGHAT, CDR2 FQNNGV. Trimming removed 6 bases from V and 6 bases from J, with 15 bases in between. The length of the CDR3 is 14 residues. CDR3 protein: CASSSTRRGQPQHF. The CDR3 DNA reads TGTGCCAGCAGTTCCACGCGGAGGGGTCAGCCCCAGCATTTT. The full variable domain, rest sourced from reference TRBV11-2 and TRBJ1-5, is EAGVAQSPRYKIIEKRQSVAFWCNPISGHATLYWYQQILGQGPKLLIQFQNNGVVDDSQLPKDRFSAERLKGVDSTLKIQPAKLEDSAVYLCASSSTRRGQPQHFGDGTRLSIL.

The V call is TRBV5-1, the J call TRBJ2-3; D not resolved. Trimming removed 0 bases from V and 1 base from J, with 6 bases in between. The CDR3 has 14 residues. Germline values: CDR1 SGHRS, CDR2 YFSETQ. The chain's CDR3 is CASSLVPGTDTQYF. The CDR3 DNA sequence: TGCGCCAGCAGCTTGGTTCCGGGCACAGATACGCAGTATTTT.

The chain recombines TRBV7-9 with TRBJ2-1; TRBD2 matches at 8 bases. V gave up 2 bases and J gave up 8 bases; unmatched junction bases: 11. CDR1 and CDR2 from the germline V gene are SEHNR and FQNEAQ (reference sequence). The CDR3 has 16 amino acids. CDR3 sequence: CASSLQRGSPIHEQFF. The CDR3 nucleotides are TGTGCCAGCAGCTTACAGCGGGGGTCTCCTATCCATGAGCAGTTCTTC.

This clone has a single count. J is TRBJ1-1 and V is TRBV25-1, with D maybe TRBD1 (5 bases). The CDR3 totals 13 residues. Germline loops: CDR1 MGHDK, CDR2 SYGVNS. V shed 3 bases and J shed 5 bases, with 10 bases lying between them. CDR3: CASSEGLLTEAFF. In DNA, the CDR3 is TGTGCCAGCAGTGAGGGACTGCTGACTGAAGCTTTCTTT.

The chain is built from TRBV6-5 and TRBJ2-7; D not certain. CDR1 is MNHEY and CDR2 is SVGAGI in the germline V gene. CDR3 length: 13 amino acids. V lost 6 bases and J lost 2, with 11 bases in between. The CDR3 is CASRNQETYEQYF. The CDR3 bases are TGTGCCAGCAGGAACCAGGAAACCTACGAGCAGTACTTC.

The chain combines TRBV5-1 with TRBJ2-7; D is possibly TRBD1 (6 bases). The CDR3 is made up of 12 amino acids. V lost 3 bases and J 3 bases, leaving 7 bases between the germline ends. Germline V CDR1 and CDR2: SGHRS, YFSETQ. In DNA, the CDR3 is TGCGCCAGCAGCTCGGACAGCTACGAGCAGTACTTC. Amino acids: CASSSDSYEQYF.

The V gene is TRBV19, the J gene TRBJ1-2; D perhaps matches TRBD1 (5 bases). The CDR3 runs 15 residues. Germline V CDR1 and CDR2: LNHDA, SQIVND (reference sequence). V was cut by 4 bases and J by 7 bases, with 19 bases left in between. CDR3 region: CASSTGAVNGFGYTF. CDR3 in DNA: TGTGCCAGTAGTACTGGGGCAGTAAACGGCTTTGGCTACACCTTC.